Each of the 21 T cell receptor beta chains below was sequenced from the same sample in a study of regulatory T cells in long-lasting Graves disease. Building of the TCR beta libraries involved iRepertoire HTBI primers and Arm-PCR of CDR3 regions. In TCRdb, the multiplex PCR reads were re-called with MiXCR into one record per CDR3 protein. This repertoire shows roughly 420,000 distinct CDR3 sequences, about 15% found once; its top ten account for about 10%. Time point specified: newly diagnosed GD, antithyroid drugs for less than 3 months. PBMC-derived RNA was used for the TCR library. These records were also assigned to another study, of T cells in Graves' hyperthyroidism and ophthalmopathy.

The sequences come from peripheral blood mononuclear cells (PBMCs), collected at new diagnosis, from a patient treated with antithyroid drugs. The receptors shown here come from a woman between 25 and 40 years old with Graves disease.

The chain uses TRBV20-1 and TRBJ2-5, with a possible D match to TRBD1 (6 bases). Trimming stripped 0 bases from V and 1 base from J, with 21 bases between. From germline, CDR1 is DFQATT and CDR2 SNEGSKA (reference sequence). There are 18 residues in the CDR3. CDR3 in DNA: TGCAGTGCTAGAGATCGGTGGGGAGACAGGACCTCCCAAGAGACCCAGTACTTC. Translating it yields CSARDRWGDRTSQETQYF.

The chain couples TRBV18 to TRBJ2-1; D not resolved. With 2 bases removed from V and 0 bases from J, the gap between germline ends came to 14 bases. This CDR3 has 17 amino acids. The germline V gene encodes CDR1 KGHSH and CDR2 LQKENI. CDR3 DNA: TGTGCCAGCTCACCAGATCGGCACCCGAGCTCCTACAATGAGCAGTTCTTC. Amino acid sequence: CASSPDRHPSSYNEQFF.

The table lists this clonotype with many counts. The V and J genes are TRBV7-9 and TRBJ2-7, with TRBD1 identical over 7 bases. V trimming: 4 bases; J trimming: 1 base; junction bases outside the gene matches: 1. The CDR3 sequence is 13 residues long. The germline V gene encodes CDR1 SEHNR and CDR2 FQNEAQ (reference sequence). This chain's CDR3 is CASSWGQSYEQYF. DNA of the CDR3: TGTGCCAGCAGCTGGGGACAGTCCTACGAGCAGTACTTC.

This clonotype was detected ten times or more. This chain joins TRBV19 and TRBJ1-1; 8 bases are shared with TRBD1. After removal of 5 bases from V and 6 bases from J, the junction contained 5 bases not matched to a gene. The CDR3 spans 13 residues. Germline V gives CDR1 LNHDA, CDR2 SQIVND (reference sequence). The CDR3 region has the DNA TGTGCCAGTAGTCCAGGGGGCGCACCTGAAGCTTTCTTT. Its translation is CASSPGGAPEAFF.

This clonotype has more than one count but fewer than ten. The J gene is TRBJ1-1, the V gene TRBV29-1; a weak D match, TRBD1 (5 bases). The V end lost 4 bases, the J end lost 6 bases, and 18 bases lay between the germline ends. This CDR3 contains 14 residues. Germline V gene lookup returns CDR1 SQVTM and CDR2 ANQGSEA. The CDR3 loop reads CSVASAGGRAEAFF. The CDR3 DNA follows: TGCAGCGTTGCATCTGCGGGGGGTCGCGCTGAAGCTTTCTTT. The full variable domain, completed using reference TRBV29-1 and TRBJ1-1, is SAVISQKPSRDICQRGTSLTIQCQVDSQVTMMFWYRQQPGQSLTLIATANQGSEATYESGFVIDKFPISRPNLTFSTLTVSNMSPEDSSIYLCSVASAGGRAEAFFGQGTRLTVV.

As regards this clonotype: A much larger clone is a single base away; this may be a read error. The chain links TRBV6-1 to TRBJ1-5; possibly TRBD1 for D (6 bases). The length of the CDR3 is 12 residues. Trimming cost V 6 bases and J 8 bases, with 11 bases left between them. Looked up from germline, CDR1 is MNHNS and CDR2 is SASEGT. The chain's CDR3 is CASRTGFKPQHF. CDR3 nucleotides: TGTGCCAGCAGAACAGGGTTTAAGCCCCAGCATTTT.

At least ten counts were recorded for this clonotype. The J gene is TRBJ2-7, the V gene TRBV20-1; 8 nucleotides match TRBD2. The CDR3 runs 13 residues. Germline assignment: CDR1 DFQATT and CDR2 SNEGSKA (reference sequence). V gave up 5 bases and J gave up 6 bases; unmatched junction bases: 9. The CDR3 reads CSAPGLGLPEQYF. CDR3 DNA: TGCAGTGCTCCGGGACTAGGGCTCCCCGAGCAGTACTTC.

Many counts were recorded for this clonotype. The DNA for the CDR3 is TGTGCCAGCAGTTTTGGACTAGCGGGGTACAATGAGCAGTTCTTC. Protein: CASSFGLAGYNEQFF. The chain links TRBV28 to TRBJ2-1; TRBD2 aligns across 12 bases. V was clipped by 3 bases and J by 4 bases; unmatched bases: 1. Germline-derived CDR1 and CDR2 are MDHEN and SYDVKM. The CDR3 has 15 amino acids.

This clonotype was counted between two and nine times. The rearrangement links TRBV10-1 to TRBJ2-1; TRBD2 agrees at 10 bases. Germline CDR1 WNHNN, CDR2 SYGVQD (reference sequence). The CDR3 is 17 amino acids. V dropped 2 bases and J dropped 8; count of bases not matched to a gene: 12. This CDR3 reads CASSEEGLAAPWDEQFF. The CDR3 nucleotides are TGCGCCAGCAGTGAGGAAGGACTAGCGGCCCCTTGGGATGAGCAGTTCTTC.

This chain uses TRBV9 with TRBJ1-2; 9 bases map to TRBD1. CDR1 and CDR2 (germline): SGDLS, YYNGEE. The junction had 5 bases not matched to a gene; V was cut back by 3 bases and J by 5 bases. The CDR3 sequence is 14 residues long. CDR3 nucleotides: TGTGCCAGCAGCGCCGAACAGGGGGCGTATGGCTACACCTTC. Protein product: CASSAEQGAYGYTF.

In its sample, this clonotype was seen a few times. The V call is TRBV9, the J call TRBJ1-6; tentative D call: TRBD1 (5 bases). Germline V gives CDR1 SGDLS, CDR2 YYNGEE. Trimming cost V 3 bases and J 7 bases, with 11 bases left between them. The CDR3 spans 14 residues. The CDR3 nucleotides read TGTGCCAGCAGCGGGCGGGAGGGGAATTCACCCCTCCACTTT. This gives the protein CASSGREGNSPLHF.

The V call is TRBV10-3, the J call TRBJ2-3, with 7 bases identical to TRBD1. This CDR3 spans 15 amino acids. The junction had 4 bases not matched to a gene; V was cut back by 0 bases and J by 4 bases. Germline V CDR1 and CDR2: ENHRY, SYGVKD. The CDR3 nucleotides are TGTGCCATCAGTGAGTCTCGGGACAGCCCAGATACGCAGTATTTT. It yields the protein CAISESRDSPDTQYF.

The CDR3 spells CSAGLAGGESSYNEQFF. The CDR3 bases are TGCAGTGCTGGACTAGCGGGAGGGGAAAGCTCCTACAATGAGCAGTTCTTC. The chain recombines TRBV20-1 with TRBJ2-1; 15 bases are shared with TRBD2. J was trimmed by 0 bases and V by 5 bases; bases with no gene match: 5. Germline V gene sequence: CDR1 DFQATT, CDR2 SNEGSKA (reference sequence). This CDR3 spans 17 amino acids.

Only a few counts were recorded for this clonotype. The chain joins TRBV19 to TRBJ1-2; D is unclear. This CDR3 is 13 amino acids long. The germline V gene has CDR1 LNHDA and CDR2 SQIVND (reference sequence). V was shortened by 8 bases and J by 5 bases, with 15 bases between the two germline ends. The CDR3 DNA reads as TGTGCCAGTTCTGGGGAGGGAAGGTATGGCTACACCTTC. This codes for CASSGEGRYGYTF.

This clonotype was seen a few times. V gene TRBV19 combines with J gene TRBJ1-5; D is uncertain. Trimming cost V 4 bases and J 11 bases, with 9 bases left between them. The CDR3 consists of 11 residues. Per the germline V gene, CDR1 is LNHDA and CDR2 is SQIVND (reference sequence). The CDR3 sequence: CASSTDSSQHF. CDR3 DNA: TGTGCCAGTAGTACAGACTCGTCCCAGCATTTT. Looking up the rest from reference TRBV19 and TRBJ1-5 gives the full variable domain: DGGITQSPKYLFRKEGQNVTLSCEQNLNHDAMYWYRQDPGQGLRLIYYSQIVNDFQKGDIAEGYSVSREKKESFPLTVTSAQKNPTAFYLCASSTDSSQHFGDGTRLSIL.

This clonotype has ten or more counts. The genes are TRBV29-1 and TRBJ1-2; D remains ambiguous. Germline loops: CDR1 SQVTM, CDR2 ANQGSEA. Trimming cost V 5 bases and J 2 bases, with 15 bases left between them. This CDR3 spans 14 amino acids. CDR3 bases: TGCAGCGTTCCTATGGTTACAGCGAACTATGGCTACACCTTC. It codes for CSVPMVTANYGYTF.

This clonotype has at least ten counts. One junction end disagrees with the germline gene, perhaps due to a read error. This chain joins TRBV7-2 and TRBJ2-5; 10 bases line up with TRBD2. CDR1 is SGHTA and CDR2 is FQGNSA in the germline V gene. This CDR3 has 14 amino acids. The DNA of the CDR3 is TGTGCCAGCAGCCTAGCGGGAGTTAAAGAGACCCAGTACTTC. This translates into CASSLAGVKETQYF.

This clonotype appeared a few times. CDR3 in DNA: TGTGCCAGCAGTTCAGGTGGGGACCGCACAGATACGCAGTATTTT. It translates to CASSSGGDRTDTQYF. This chain uses TRBV28 with TRBJ2-3; the D gene could be TRBD1 or TRBD2 (5 bases each). V was pared by 4 bases and J by 1 base, with 12 bases between. CDR1 MDHEN and CDR2 SYDVKM come from the germline V gene. This CDR3 comprises 15 residues.

In this sample, this clonotype turned up many times. V gene TRBV2 combines with J gene TRBJ2-1; D is ambiguous. The germline V and J ends were trimmed by 9 bases and 6 bases, with 15 bases remaining between them. This CDR3 is 13 amino acids long. Germline values: CDR1 SNHLY, CDR2 FYNNEI. In nucleotides, the CDR3 is TGTGCCAGAAAAGGCGCAGGTGGCAATGAGCAGTTCTTC. Its translation: CARKGAGGNEQFF.

This clonotype was counted ten times or more. The CDR3 DNA reads TGTGCCAGCTCACCATTTGTCCTCAGCACAGATACGCAGTATTTT. Its translation: CASSPFVLSTDTQYF. This chain connects TRBV18 to TRBJ2-3; no clear D. V was shortened by 2 bases and J by 0 bases, with 9 bases between the two germline ends. Germline V gives CDR1 KGHSH, CDR2 LQKENI. This CDR3 region has 15 residues.

The chain links TRBV27 to TRBJ2-7; 8 bases match TRBD1. The CDR3 is 15 amino acids. With V trimmed by 5 bases and J by 5 bases, 11 bases remained unmatched. Per germline, CDR1 MNHEY and CDR2 SMNVEV (reference sequence). The DNA of the CDR3 is TGTGCCAGCAGTAGGATCAGGGGGCGTCTCAACGAGCAGTACTTC. Amino acid sequence: CASSRIRGRLNEQYF.